This TCR beta chain was identified during a study of blood T cell repertoires in COVID-19. Study at large: Samples representing acute and convalescent COVID-19 were sourced from the United States, Italy and Spain. From T cells, B-cell-depleted T cells, or PBMCs came the material, which was cDNA or gDNA.

As processed by the authors: Nucleated cell counts were estimated from reference gene primer amplification. TCRdb's copy holds only in-frame clones and misses some; the assay was immunoSEQ multiplex PCR. From that table come the V and J calls and clone size; the DNA was used to work out D and trimming. Of roughly 120,000 clones in the sample, roughly four fifths were seen once. This clone was counted a few times. CDR3 length equals 13 residues. V lost 4 bases to trimming and J lost 5 bases, with 9 bases between them. CDR1 SGHAT and CDR2 FQNNGV come from the germline V gene. The origin of this receptor is a human donor in a cohort sampled during active COVID-19. The chain uses TRBV11-2 and TRBJ2-1; D not certain. The sample consisted of peripheral blood. Here the CDR3 reads CASSSRSDNEQFF. The DNA of the CDR3 is TGTGCCAGCAGCTCTCGGTCGGACAATGAGCAGTTCTTC.